The next 9 T cell receptor beta chains were all read from a single sample in a study of patients and donors after allogeneic stem cell transplantation. TCRdb reanalysed the RT-PCR reads using MiXCR and keeps one entry per CDR3 protein. The sample carries 100,000 to 120,000 distinct CDR3 sequences, approximately 40% recorded once. Material for sequencing was blood, either unsorted or a sorted T cell fraction (not recorded which). The receptors derive from a human donor who was either an allogeneic HSCT recipient or a stem cell or donor lymphocyte infusion donor (not recorded which). It is not recorded whose cells these are; they may come from a transplant donor.

This clonotype occurred a few times. The rearrangement links TRBV16 to TRBJ1-1; D is uncertain. Germline V gene lookup returns CDR1 KGHSY and CDR2 FQNENV. CDR3 length: 14 residues. The V and J ends lost 0 bases and 4 bases respectively, with 9 bases between them. In DNA, the CDR3 is TGTGCCAGCAGCCAATCTTTTGTGGGCACTGAAGCTTTCTTT. Protein: CASSQSFVGTEAFF.

For the CDR3, the DNA is TGTGCCAGCAGTCCGATAGGACAGCTGAACACTGAAGCTTTCTTT. Translating gives CASSPIGQLNTEAFF. The chain employs TRBV12-3 or TRBV12-4 and TRBJ1-1, with D perhaps TRBD1 (6 bases). Trimming cost V 5 bases and J 0 bases, with 13 bases left between them. The CDR3 is made up of 15 amino acids.

This clonotype was observed a handful of times. The chain couples TRBV5-1 to TRBJ1-1, with D possibly matching TRBD1 (6 bases). Deletions cut 7 bases from V and 1 base from J, with 11 bases between. This CDR3 region has 13 residues. Germline V lookup: CDR1 SGHRS, CDR2 YFSETQ. Here the CDR3 reads CASQGKGNTEAFF. Written as DNA, the CDR3 is TGCGCCAGCCAGGGGAAAGGGAACACTGAAGCTTTCTTT.

The chain links TRBV12-3 or TRBV12-4 to TRBJ2-1; tentatively, D is TRBD1 (5 bases). The CDR3 consists of 12 residues. Trimming removed 6 bases at V and 8 bases at J, with 11 bases between. CDR3 nucleotide sequence: TGTGCCAGCAGGCAGGGTTTCTATGAGCAGTTCTTC. Translation: CASRQGFYEQFF.

This clonotype was observed a handful of times. The chain couples TRBV12-3 or TRBV12-4 to TRBJ1-1; 12 nucleotides line up with TRBD1. This CDR3 has 16 amino acids. The trim removed 7 bases at V and 4 bases at J, leaving 10 bases unmatched. The chain's CDR3 is CASTPGTGGGFTEAFF. Written as DNA, the CDR3 is TGTGCCAGCACTCCGGGGACAGGGGGCGGATTCACTGAAGCTTTCTTT.

This clonotype came up many times. CDR3 residues: CASTFLGLGNQPQHF. The CDR3 DNA follows: TGTGCCAGCACGTTTCTGGGACTGGGGAATCAGCCCCAGCATTTT. The J gene is TRBJ1-5, the V gene TRBV12-3 or TRBV12-4, with D possibly TRBD1 on 5 matching bases. The length of the CDR3 is 15 residues. Trimming took 7 bases from V and 4 from J, leaving 17 bases between them.

This clonotype was seen many times. The chain recombines TRBV7-2 with TRBJ1-1; 10 nucleotides align to TRBD1. The CDR3 consists of 12 residues. Germline trimming cut 5 bases from V and 11 bases from J; bases unmatched to any gene: 5. Per germline, CDR1 SGHTA and CDR2 FQGNSA. The DNA for the CDR3 is TGTGCCAGCAGCCAGGGACAGGGGAGGGCTTTCTTT. Protein product: CASSQGQGRAFF. Full variable domain (missing parts from reference TRBV7-2 and TRBJ1-1): GAGVSQSPSNKVTEKGKDVELRCDPISGHTALYWYRQSLGQGLEFLIYFQGNSAPDKSGLPSDRFSAERTGGSVSTLTIQRTQQEDSAVYLCASSQGQGRAFFGQGTRLTVV.

This clonotype was counted between two and nine times. The chain recombines TRBV30 with TRBJ1-2; a possible D gene is TRBD1 (5 bases). V lost 8 bases and J lost 4, with 17 bases in between. There are 13 residues in the CDR3. CDR1 is GTSNPN, CDR2 SVGIG, per germline (reference sequence). CDR3 sequence reads: CAQGPGTTYGYTF. In nucleotides, the CDR3 is TGTGCCCAGGGTCCCGGCACGACCTATGGCTACACCTTC.

V gene TRBV9 combines with J gene TRBJ1-2; D is ambiguous. Germline V gene sequence: CDR1 SGDLS, CDR2 YYNGEE. Trimming pared 3 bases from V and 5 bases from J, leaving 14 bases between. This CDR3 region has 14 residues. CDR3 loop: CASSADISEYGYTF. CDR3 DNA: TGTGCCAGCAGCGCCGACATTTCAGAATATGGCTACACCTTC.